This T cell receptor (beta chain) is from a study of T cell clonality in common variable immunodeficiency. General study findings and limits: Common variable immunodeficiency TCR beta sequences reportedly had fewer deletions and N-nucleotide insertions. CVID subjects showed higher TCRbeta clonality than healthy controls.

Patients and controls were mostly of Caucasian heritage. Here immunoSEQ multiplex PCR was the method, and the copy in TCRdb shows in-frame clones only, minus some. In total the sample includes about 23,000 clones, none of them seen once. This clone was detected a few times. Its antigen is as yet unknown. Read coverage stops 3 residues before the CDR3 terminus; the germline J gene supplies the remainder. The CDR3 is 15 amino acids. Germline V gene lookup returns CDR1 GTSNPN and CDR2 SVGIG (reference sequence). J lost 1 base, V lost 2 bases, and 2 bases had no gene match. This sequence was found in a human donor with common variable immunodeficiency. The rearrangement joins TRBV30 to TRBJ2-1; 10 bases match TRBD1. Sequenced input: peripheral blood mononuclear cells. Here the CDR3 reads CAWSWTGGSYNEQFF. Partial CDR3 DNA: TGTGCCTGGAGTTGGACAGGGGGGTCCTACAATGAG.